This entry features one T cell receptor beta chain sequence. The source of the sample is a study of T cell changes during pregnancy in multiple sclerosis. Some clones are missing from TCRdb's copy, which holds only in-frame ones; the method was immunoSEQ multiplex PCR. The table includes 55,000 to 65,000 clones, 93% detected once. This CDR3 is built from 15 residues. Per the germline V gene, CDR1 is PRHDT and CDR2 is FYEKMQ (reference sequence). V was clipped by 3 bases and J by 0 bases, with 11 bases between them. The chain carries TRBV13 and TRBJ1-1, with a possible D match to TRBD1 (6 bases). The sample here was peripheral blood, taken after pregnancy. This TCR derives from a female donor with multiple sclerosis, enrolled in a pregnancy study. The CDR3 nucleotides are TGTGCCAGCAGCTTTCGGGCAGGGGTGAACACTGAAGCTTTCTTT. Amino acids: CASSFRAGVNTEAFF.